This is a list of T cell receptor beta chains from one sample in a study of immune reconstitution after stem cell transplant in scleroderma. TCRdb called the RT-PCR reads again in MiXCR, with one record for every CDR3 protein. This table has 1,600 or so distinct CDR3 sequences, roughly 13% appearing once. This sample was obtained before or after autologous hematopoietic stem cell transplantation (not recorded which). These receptors were obtained from a female donor with systemic sclerosis. Both conserved end residues are part of each CDR3. D genes are given only for firm matches. Only some rows state a clone size, as once, few, many or a class for expanded clones.

TRBJ2-7 | - | TRBD1 | TRBV5-1 | CASSPTGGESYEQYF | TGCGCCAGCAGCCCCACAGGGGGAGAGTCCTACGAGCAGTACTTC
TRBJ2-7 | - | TRBD1 | TRBV6-5 | CASSYSRVRWDPGQGYEQYF | TGTGCCAGCAGTTACTCGAGGGTCAGATGGGACCCGGGACAGGGGTACGAGCAGTACTTC
TRBJ1-1 | large | TRBD1 | TRBV18 | CASSPQSSIQGRTEAFF | TGTGCCAGCTCACCACAAAGCTCGATACAGGGGCGGACTGAAGCTTTCTTT
TRBJ2-7 | medium-sized | TRBD2 | TRBV2 | CASRGSRAGVSYEQYF | TGTGCCAGCAGGGGATCCCGGGCGGGAGTCTCCTACGAGCAGTACTTC
TRBJ2-1 | - | - | TRBV2 | CASSEGVAQFF | TGTGCCAGCAGTGAAGGGGTAGCACAGTTCTTC
TRBJ2-1 | few | TRBD1 | TRBV6-2/TRBV6-3 | CASSTGTGLDWDEQFF | TGTGCCAGCAGCACCGGGACAGGGTTGGATTGGGATGAGCAGTTCTTC
TRBJ1-2 | - | - | TRBV5-1 | CASSFGPLYGYTF | TGCGCCAGCAGCTTCGGGCCCCTCTATGGCTACACCTTC
TRBJ2-1 | few | - | TRBV7-9 | CASSFGGEQFF | TGTGCCAGCAGCTTCGGGGGTGAGCAGTTCTTC
TRBJ2-7 | medium-sized | - | TRBV20-1 | CSARDNIKANVYEQYF | TGCAGTGCTAGAGATAATATTAAAGCCAACGTCTACGAGCAGTACTTC
TRBJ2-1 | large | TRBD1 | TRBV24-1 | CATSETSGTGRYNEQFF | TGTGCCACCAGTGAGACTTCCGGGACAGGGAGATACAATGAGCAGTTCTTC
TRBJ2-5 | - | TRBD1 | TRBV7-2 | CASSRAGGSETQYF | TGTGCCAGCAGCAGGGCAGGGGGCAGTGAGACCCAGTACTTC
TRBJ2-3 | few | TRBD2 | TRBV10-3 | CATGGAGPTDTQYF | TGTGCCACCGGGGGGGCCGGCCCCACAGATACGCAGTATTTT
TRBJ2-1 | few | - | TRBV11-2 | CASSRGAEQFF | TGTGCCAGCAGCCGGGGGGCTGAGCAGTTCTTC
TRBJ2-1 | - | - | TRBV10-3 | CAIRGNRSNEQFF | TGTGCCATCAGAGGAAATAGGAGCAATGAGCAGTTCTTC
TRBJ1-6 | medium-sized | TRBD1 | TRBV7-9 | CASSPTLGTGLSPLHF | TGTGCCAGCAGTCCTACATTAGGGACAGGGCTCTCACCCCTCCACTTT
TRBJ2-1 | medium-sized | - | TRBV6-1 | CASSEEGGGGLGEQFF | TGTGCCAGCAGTGAAGAAGGGGGTGGAGGGCTGGGTGAGCAGTTCTTC
TRBJ1-2 | medium-sized | - | TRBV7-6 | CASSLEATGSYGYTF | TGTGCCAGCAGCTTAGAGGCCACAGGCAGCTATGGCTACACCTTC
TRBJ2-6 | - | - | TRBV5-1 | CASSLTGANVLTF | TGCGCCAGCAGCTTAACTGGGGCCAACGTCCTGACTTTC
TRBJ1-2 | few | - | TRBV27 | CASSLRQVYGYTF | TGTGCCAGCAGTTTACGACAGGTTTATGGCTACACCTTC
TRBJ1-2 | medium-sized | - | TRBV20-1 | CSAPDSQTTYGYTF | TGCAGTGCACCGGACAGCCAAACCACCTATGGCTACACCTTC
TRBJ1-1 | few | TRBD1 | TRBV7-8 | CASSPLTGTEAFF | TGTGCCAGCAGCCCATTGACAGGGACTGAAGCTTTCTTT
TRBJ1-2 | hyperexpanded | - | TRBV29-1 | CSVQVISNYGYTF | TGCAGCGTCCAAGTAATTTCTAACTATGGCTACACCTTC
TRBJ1-6 | medium-sized | - | TRBV3-1 | CASSQEVTGNSPLHF | TGTGCCAGCAGCCAAGAAGTGACAGGCAATTCACCCCTCCACTTT
TRBJ1-6 | medium-sized | - | TRBV2 | CASSATGPPGSPLHF | TGTGCCAGCAGTGCTACAGGACCCCCAGGTTCACCCCTCCACTTT
TRBJ2-7 | medium-sized | TRBD1 | TRBV7-3 | CASSPPPGGYSYEQYF | TGTGCCAGCAGCCCCCCCCCAGGGGGCTACTCCTACGAGCAGTACTTC